The rows below give T cell receptor beta chains drawn from one sample of a study of T cell repertoires in cytomegalovirus infection. MiXCR was run by TCRdb on the reads, yielding one entry per CDR3 protein. The sample holds under 800,000 distinct CDR3 sequences, approximately 24% seen once. Sequencing was carried out using CD8+ T cells from PBMCs. Every receptor here comes from a human donor in good health (CMV status not recorded). Some clones in this sample may be carry-over from other donors' samples. Each CDR3 is given with its conserved first and last residue. The order of the fields is clone size, D gene, V gene, J gene, CDR3 length, CDR3 protein, CDR3 DNA. A D gene is named only where the DNA matches it firmly. Clone size is given for some rows only: seen once, a few or many times, or a class if the clone is expanded.

>NA|NA|TRBV20-1|TRBJ2-7|14
CSARAAVLTYEQYF
TGCAGTGCCCGTGCGGCGGTGCTAACCTACGAGCAGTACTTC
>NA|NA|TRBV2|TRBJ2-3|13
CASRDTGTDTQYF
TGTGCCAGCAGGGACACTGGCACAGATACGCAGTATTTT
>few|TRBD1|TRBV5-4|TRBJ2-1|14
CASTWTGEPNEQFF
TGTGCCAGCACCTGGACAGGGGAACCGAATGAGCAGTTCTTC
>few|NA|TRBV28|TRBJ2-2|14
CASSSRPSAGELFF
TGTGCCAGCAGTTCCCGCCCCTCCGCCGGGGAGCTGTTTTTT
>few|NA|TRBV20-1|TRBJ2-7|13
CSARVQGGPEQYF
TGCAGTGCTAGAGTCCAGGGGGGTCCCGAGCAGTACTTC
>few|NA|TRBV20-1|TRBJ1-1|16
CSARNMGLDRHTEAFF
TGCAGTGCTAGAAATATGGGGCTCGACAGACACACTGAAGCTTTCTTT
>NA|TRBD1|TRBV20-1|TRBJ1-2|13
CSARDWDRDGYTF
TGCAGTGCTAGAGATTGGGACAGGGACGGCTACACCTTC
>NA|NA|TRBV4-3|TRBJ1-1|16
CASSQEMGRQNTEAFF
TGCGCCAGCAGCCAAGAGATGGGTCGGCAGAACACTGAAGCTTTCTTT
>few|TRBD1|TRBV12-3/TRBV12-4|TRBJ1-1|17
CASSFSLMGQGDTEAFF
TGTGCCAGCAGTTTTTCCCTAATGGGACAGGGGGACACTGAAGCTTTCTTT
>many|NA|TRBV28|TRBJ1-1|17
CASSSIYSGRGNTEAFF
TGTGCCAGCAGCTCGATTTATTCCGGACGGGGGAACACTGAAGCTTTCTTT
>many|NA|TRBV7-2|TRBJ2-1|14
CASSIELQGNEQFF
TGTGCCAGCAGCATCGAGCTACAGGGCAATGAGCAGTTCTTC
>NA|NA|TRBV20-1|TRBJ2-1|16
CSARWGESRGWNEQFF
TGCAGTGCTAGATGGGGGGAGAGCAGGGGGTGGAATGAGCAGTTCTTC
>many|NA|TRBV4-1|TRBJ2-7|13
CASSQRGSYEQYF
TGCGCCAGCAGCCAGAGAGGGAGCTACGAGCAGTACTTC
>few|TRBD1|TRBV10-3|TRBJ1-2|14
CAISEPGQGWGYTF
TGTGCCATCAGTGAACCGGGACAGGGTTGGGGCTACACCTTC
>few|NA|TRBV6-2/TRBV6-3|TRBJ2-4|14
CASSSGSAWNIQYF
TGTGCCAGCAGTTCTGGCAGTGCGTGGAACATTCAGTACTTC
>few|NA|TRBV20-1|TRBJ1-2|15
CSAALRDPRDYGYTF
TGCAGTGCTGCCCTTCGGGATCCTCGGGACTATGGCTACACCTTC
>many|TRBD1|TRBV7-8|TRBJ2-1|15
CASSRLTGGYNEQFF
TGTGCCAGCAGCCGCCTGACAGGGGGCTACAATGAGCAGTTCTTC
>many|TRBD2|TRBV7-8|TRBJ2-5|18
CASSLALIAGGRSETQYF
TGTGCCAGCAGCTTAGCGCTGATAGCGGGGGGGCGAAGCGAGACCCAGTACTTC
>NA|NA|TRBV29-1|TRBJ1-2|15
CSVDGDLDSTYGYTF
TGCAGCGTTGATGGAGACTTAGACTCGACCTATGGCTACACCTTC
>many|TRBD1|TRBV7-8|TRBJ1-4|16
CASSSTGTGLNEKLFF
TGTGCCAGCAGCTCTACCGGGACAGGGCTTAATGAAAAACTGTTTTTT
>few|TRBD2|TRBV4-1|TRBJ2-7|15
CASSQDQRGSYEQYF
TGCGCCAGCAGCCAAGATCAGCGGGGGTCCTACGAGCAGTACTTC
>few|NA|TRBV6-2/TRBV6-3|TRBJ2-3|14
CASSWENQGDTQYF
TGTGCCAGCAGTTGGGAAAATCAGGGGGATACGCAGTATTTT
>few|NA|TRBV7-7|TRBJ2-1|13
CASSPVDYNEQFF
TGTGCTAGCAGCCCAGTCGACTACAATGAGCAGTTCTTC
>NA|NA|TRBV7-4|TRBJ2-7|11
CTSTPLEEQYF
TGTACCAGCACCCCCCTGGAAGAGCAGTACTTC
>few|TRBD1|TRBV13|TRBJ2-7|14
CASSLPDRGDEQYF
TGTGCCAGCAGCTTGCCCGACAGGGGGGACGAGCAGTACTTC
>NA|TRBD2|TRBV6-5|TRBJ2-5|19
CASSYADSPGLADQETQYF
TGTGCCAGCAGTTACGCCGATTCCCCGGGACTAGCGGACCAAGAGACCCAGTACTTC
>NA|TRBD1|TRBV10-3|TRBJ1-2|17
CAISGTNTGQGGYGYTF
TGTGCCATCAGCGGTACCAATACGGGACAGGGAGGCTATGGCTACACCTTC
>few|TRBD2|TRBV27|TRBJ2-5|17
CASSSRLAGGPQETQYF
TGTGCCAGCAGTTCCCGACTAGCGGGGGGGCCACAAGAGACCCAGTACTTC
>many|TRBD1|TRBV7-2|TRBJ2-2|16
CASSDWDRLNTGELFF
TGTGCCAGCAGCGACTGGGACAGATTGAACACCGGGGAGCTGTTTTTT
>few|NA|TRBV4-1|TRBJ2-5|13
CASSQVASETQYF
TGCGCCAGCAGCCAAGTTGCTTCAGAGACCCAGTACTTC
>many|TRBD1|TRBV28|TRBJ1-2|15
CASRVGQGAGYGYTF
TGTGCCAGCAGAGTGGGACAGGGGGCGGGCTATGGCTACACCTTC
>many|TRBD1|TRBV28|TRBJ1-5|18
CASRPVKRTGGSNQPQHF
TGTGCCAGCAGGCCTGTCAAAAGGACAGGGGGAAGCAATCAGCCCCAGCATTTT
>few|NA|TRBV4-2|TRBJ2-1|12
CASSQEANEQFF
TGTGCCAGCAGCCAAGAGGCCAATGAGCAGTTCTTC
>few|TRBD1|TRBV28|TRBJ1-2|16
CASRKGPGQGFYGYTF
TGTGCCAGCAGGAAAGGGCCGGGACAGGGCTTCTATGGCTACACCTTC
>many|NA|TRBV7-2|TRBJ2-4|18
CASSLIGAEGLAKNIQYF
TGTGCCAGCAGCTTAATCGGGGCGGAGGGGTTAGCCAAAAACATTCAGTACTTC
>few|TRBD1|TRBV19|TRBJ1-5|14
CASSTQGANQPQHF
TGTGCCAGTAGTACCCAGGGGGCGAATCAGCCCCAGCATTTT
>few|NA|TRBV6-2/TRBV6-3|TRBJ2-5|17
CASSYAMLGGKGETQYF
TGTGCCAGCAGTTACGCTATGCTTGGGGGCAAGGGCGAGACCCAGTACTTC
>NA|TRBD1|TRBV6-6|TRBJ1-2|15
CASSSTAGQRYGYTF
TGTGCCAGCAGTTCTACCGCGGGACAGAGGTATGGCTACACCTTC
>NA|TRBD1|TRBV11-2|TRBJ1-5|15
CASSSLTGFGQPQHF
TGTGCCAGCAGCTCCCTGACAGGGTTTGGACAGCCCCAGCATTTT
>NA|TRBD1|TRBV6-8|TRBJ1-5|14
CASSLTGNGQPQHF
TGTGCCAGCAGTTTGACAGGGAACGGCCAGCCCCAGCATTTT
>NA|NA|TRBV29-1|TRBJ1-2|12
CSVPGSLGGYTF
TGCAGCGTTCCAGGGAGTCTGGGGGGCTACACCTTC
>few|NA|TRBV5-1|TRBJ1-3|14
CASGTDVPGNTIYF
TGCGCCAGTGGGACTGACGTACCTGGAAACACCATATATTTT
>NA|TRBD2|TRBV20-1|TRBJ2-2|16
CSARDQLAGSTGELFF
TGCAGTGCTAGGGACCAGCTAGCGGGGAGCACCGGGGAGCTGTTTTTT
>NA|NA|TRBV5-5|TRBJ2-6|15
CASIQRDSEANVLTF
TGTGCCAGCATCCAACGGGACTCTGAGGCCAACGTCCTGACTTTC
>few|NA|TRBV6-6|TRBJ2-2|15
CASLGERASLGELFF
TGTGCCAGCCTGGGCGAAAGGGCCTCTCTCGGGGAGCTGTTTTTT
>many|TRBD1|TRBV11-2|TRBJ2-3|15
CASSPGGSSTDTQYF
TGTGCCAGCAGCCCAGGGGGATCTAGCACAGATACGCAGTATTTT
>NA|NA|TRBV7-9|TRBJ2-7|15
CASSFQGTPAYEQYF
TGTGCCAGCAGCTTCCAGGGGACCCCAGCCTACGAGCAGTACTTC
>NA|NA|TRBV24-1|TRBJ2-3|14
CATSPDSPTDTQYF
TGTGCCACCAGTCCCGACAGCCCGACAGATACGCAGTATTTT
>NA|NA|TRBV5-1|TRBJ1-2|14
CASTQAGQLYGYTF
TGCGCCAGCACCCAAGCCGGACAGCTCTATGGCTACACCTTC
>many|NA|TRBV7-2|TRBJ2-5|16
CASSLRWRVGQETQYF
TGTGCCAGCAGCCTCCGATGGAGGGTGGGTCAAGAGACCCAGTACTTC
>NA|NA|TRBV6-2/TRBV6-3|TRBJ2-1|14
CASSYSDFYNEQFF
TGTGCCAGCAGTTACTCAGACTTTTACAATGAGCAGTTCTTC
>few|NA|TRBV27|TRBJ2-5|14
CASRSGGGQETQYF
TGTGCCAGCAGGTCAGGTGGGGGACAAGAGACCCAGTACTTC
>many|TRBD1|TRBV28|TRBJ2-3|16
CASSLHGTGVSDTQYF
TGTGCCAGCAGTTTACACGGGACAGGGGTCTCAGATACGCAGTATTTT
>NA|NA|TRBV4-2|TRBJ1-5|16
CASSQSQGYSNQPQHF
TGTGCCAGCAGCCAAAGCCAGGGTTATAGCAATCAGCCCCAGCATTTT
>NA|NA|TRBV4-1|TRBJ2-6|17
CASSQDPPTSGANVLTF
TGCGCCAGCAGCCAAGATCCCCCAACCTCTGGGGCCAACGTCCTGACTTTC
>NA|NA|TRBV28|TRBJ1-2|12
CASKRRRSPYTF
TGTGCCAGCAAACGGAGGAGAAGCCCATACACCTTC
>few|TRBD1|TRBV2|TRBJ2-1|13
CASRDRGSHEQFF
TGTGCCAGCAGGGACAGGGGCAGCCATGAGCAGTTCTTC
>many|NA|TRBV29-1|TRBJ2-5|11
CSAVGGETQYF
TGCAGTGCCGTAGGTGGGGAGACCCAGTACTTC
>NA|TRBD1|TRBV4-1|TRBJ1-5|19
CASNQGAGTGGLWNQPQHF
TGCGCCAGCAACCAAGGCGCCGGGACAGGGGGGTTATGGAATCAGCCCCAGCATTTT
>few|TRBD1|TRBV7-8|TRBJ2-4|16
CASSEQGAIAKNIQYF
TGTGCCAGCAGCGAGCAGGGGGCCATAGCCAAAAACATTCAGTACTTC